These 2 T cell receptor beta chains originate from one sample sequenced in a study of type 1 regulatory T cells. One entry per CDR3 protein results from TCRdb running MiXCR on the reads. Seen here are about 20,000 distinct CDR3 sequences, more than 8.5% observed once, and the top ten hold around 2.8%. Source material: CD4+ T cells, either the whole sample or a sorted fraction (not recorded which). These receptors all stem from a human donor in good health.

The V call is TRBV11-2, the J call TRBJ2-2; D gene unclear. This CDR3 has 14 amino acids. V was trimmed by 5 bases and J by 4 bases, leaving 11 bases between them. Germline V gene sequence: CDR1 SGHAT, CDR2 FQNNGV. The CDR3: CASSPARTTGELFF. CDR3 DNA sequence: TGTGCCAGCAGCCCCGCCCGAACCACCGGGGAGCTGTTTTTT.

V is TRBV18 and J is TRBJ2-3, with TRBD2 matching 8 bases. The CDR3 loop spans 15 amino acids. Trimming cost V 1 base and J 1 base; bases outside gene matches: 1. Looked up from germline, CDR1 is KGHSH and CDR2 is LQKENI. The CDR3 nucleotides are TGTGCCAGCTCACCACTGACTAGCGGCACAGATACGCAGTATTTT. This translates into CASSPLTSGTDTQYF.